Listed below are T cell receptor beta chains from one sample, sequenced in a study of blood T cells in healthy people across ages. TCRdb itself ran the 5' RACE reads through MiXCR, one entry per CDR3 protein. Here the sample spans hundreds of thousands of distinct CDR3 sequences, roughly 64% being singletons. What was sequenced was blood. The receptors originated from a man aged 25 to 45 in good health. Both conserved end residues are trimmed from each CDR3.

V gene	J gene	CDR3 protein
TRBV20-1	TRBJ2-1	SARGGRLNEQF
TRBV6-2/TRBV6-3	TRBJ1-2	ASTPAGRGQGYT
TRBV28	TRBJ2-1	ASGPVSEEQF
TRBV30	TRBJ2-5	AWSFFETQY
TRBV6-1	TRBJ2-2	ASSASGVVGELF
TRBV4-3	TRBJ2-1	ASSQRGGSSYNEQF
TRBV6-5	TRBJ1-3	ASSSRRAGNTIY
TRBV5-1	TRBJ2-6	ASSSLMDRIESGANVLT
TRBV4-2	-	ASSQDWASHEQY
TRBV4-3	TRBJ2-1	ASSQGHVTSGNHNEQF
TRBV20-1	TRBJ2-7	SARRRGVSYEQY
TRBV20-1	TRBJ2-1	SAKESGSFLDEQF
TRBV30	TRBJ2-5	AWSRDRAETQY
TRBV4-1	TRBJ2-7	ASSQWIGTGSSYEQY
TRBV9	TRBJ2-7	ASSVEDRTYEQY
TRBV7-2	TRBJ2-4	ASSLSRSGDIQY
TRBV28	TRBJ1-1	ASSLNPGMGNTEAF
TRBV7-9	TRBJ1-1	ASSPPDRVNTEAF
TRBV20-1	TRBJ2-7	SAALQRGGSDEQY
TRBV27	TRBJ1-2	ASSFVRGAEDGYT
TRBV7-9	TRBJ2-5	ASSLPDQETQY
TRBV2	TRBJ1-1	ASSVWAGEAF
TRBV4-2	TRBJ2-3	ASSYGLAGGPPTDTQY
TRBV3-2	TRBJ1-2	KMARCT
TRBV15	TRBJ1-2	ATSIFRQYGYT
TRBV3-1	TRBJ2-7	ASSQVFDSSYEQY
TRBV24-1	-	ATSDRTSGSVYEQY
TRBV28	TRBJ2-1	ASRGLAGGPQF
TRBV9	TRBJ2-2	ASSTVPNLTGELF
TRBV7-2	TRBJ2-1	ASSSTSGRYPMNEQF
TRBV6-5	TRBJ1-2	ASSYRRGFYGYT
TRBV15	TRBJ2-1	ATSRDLGGQGRNEQF
TRBV20-1	TRBJ2-7	SASVPVFYEQY
TRBV10-3	TRBJ2-5	AISDGLHETQY
TRBV20-1	TRBJ1-1	SARGDRTEAF
TRBV7-8	TRBJ2-1	ASRLNRLAQNNEQF
TRBV7-9	TRBJ1-5	ASSLDRGFNQPQH
TRBV6-1	TRBJ2-1	ASSVLASNDEQF
TRBV20-1	TRBJ2-7	SASPPGSGGLASYEQY
TRBV27	TRBJ1-6	ASSFDRDGYNSPLH
TRBV11-2	TRBJ1-1	ASSHGPEAF
TRBV10-3	TRBJ1-5	ATNNRGEDSNQPQH
TRBV20-1	TRBJ1-2	SASPNQQRWGGYT
TRBV21-1	TRBJ2-4	ASSKASGAKNIQY
TRBV7-2	TRBJ2-1	ASTPAPGLANEQF
TRBV12-3/TRBV12-4	TRBJ2-1	ASSPIATPGGF
TRBV6-6	TRBJ1-2	ASSLQGDGYT
TRBV4-3	TRBJ2-7	ASSQDKGYEQY